Below, one T cell receptor (beta chain) is given with its context. This table comes from immunoSEQ multiplex PCR, and its TCRdb copy is limited to in-frame clones, with some not included. The sample holds approximately 11,000 clones, around 73% seen once. The data were obtained in a study of early stage breast cancer tumors. Germline V gene lookup returns CDR1 SGHNT and CDR2 YENEEA. V lost 1 base, J lost 10 bases, and 17 bases lay in between. The CDR3 runs 15 residues. The sequence derives from a person aged 35-55 years with breast cancer. Specimen: breast tumor tissue. V and J are TRBV11-3 and TRBJ2-1; the D gene is possibly TRBD2 (5 bases). The CDR3 loop reads CASSLGWRSGLEQFF. CDR3 DNA: TGTGCCAGCAGCTTAGGGTGGAGGAGCGGTCTAGAGCAGTTCTTC.